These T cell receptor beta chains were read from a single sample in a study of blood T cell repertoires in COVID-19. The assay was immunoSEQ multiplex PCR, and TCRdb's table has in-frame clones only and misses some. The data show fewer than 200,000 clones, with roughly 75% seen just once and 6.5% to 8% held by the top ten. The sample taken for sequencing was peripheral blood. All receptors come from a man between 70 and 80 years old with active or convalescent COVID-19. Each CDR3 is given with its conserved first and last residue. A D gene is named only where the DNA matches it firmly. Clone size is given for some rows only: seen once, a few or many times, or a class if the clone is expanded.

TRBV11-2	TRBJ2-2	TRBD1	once	TGTGCCAGCAGCTCAGGGGGCGCGTCGAACGGGGAGCTGTTTTTT	CASSSGGASNGELFF
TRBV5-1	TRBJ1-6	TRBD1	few	TGCGCCAGCAGTTCGGACAGGGGTGATTCACCCCTCCACTTT	CASSSDRGDSPLHF
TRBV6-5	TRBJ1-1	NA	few	TGTGCCAGCCTTAAGAACACTGAAGCTTTCTTT	CASLKNTEAFF
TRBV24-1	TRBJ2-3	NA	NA	TGTGCCACCAGCCAGGCAGCCGGGAGGCAGTATTTT	CATSQAAGRQYF
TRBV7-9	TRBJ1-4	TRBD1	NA	TGTGCCAGCAGCCCAGGGGGTTGGGATGAAAAACTGTTTTTT	CASSPGGWDEKLFF
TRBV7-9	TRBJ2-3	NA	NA	TGTGCCAGCAGCTTAGGCAGGGACTCTTCGACAGATACGCAGTATTTT	CASSLGRDSSTDTQYF
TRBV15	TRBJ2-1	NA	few	TGTGCCACCAGCAGGACTACCGATTACAATGAGCAGTTCTTC	CATSRTTDYNEQFF
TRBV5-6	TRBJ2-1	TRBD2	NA	TGTGCCAGCAGCTTGATAGCGGGCAATGAGCAGTTCTTC	CASSLIAGNEQFF
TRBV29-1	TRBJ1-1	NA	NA	TGCAGCGCTGACTTTGGGGGGAAGGCTGAAGCTTTCTTT	CSADFGGKAEAFF
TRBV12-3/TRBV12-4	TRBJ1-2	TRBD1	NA	TGTGCCAGCAGTCAGGGGACAGCCCATGGCTACACCTTC	CASSQGTAHGYTF
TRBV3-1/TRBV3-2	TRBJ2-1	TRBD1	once	TGTGCCAGCAGCCAAGGATACAGGGGACATGAGCAGTTCTTC	CASSQGYRGHEQFF
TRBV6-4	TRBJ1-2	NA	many	TGTGCCAGCAGTGCCGGGCCTCATCCTTCTGGGAGCTATGGCTACACCTTC	CASSAGPHPSGSYGYTF
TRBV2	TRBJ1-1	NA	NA	TGTGCCAGCGCGTCGGAGATGAACACTGAAGCTTTCTTT	CASASEMNTEAFF
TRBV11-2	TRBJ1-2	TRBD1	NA	TGTGCCAGCAGCTTATCGACAGGGGTGGAAGGCTACACCTTC	CASSLSTGVEGYTF
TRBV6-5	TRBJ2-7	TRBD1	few	TGTGCCAGCAGCTTGGGACAGGGTCTTTACGAGCAGTACTTC	CASSLGQGLYEQYF
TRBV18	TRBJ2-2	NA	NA	TGTGCCAGCTCACTTTCGGCGAACACCGGGGAGCTGTTTTTT	CASSLSANTGELFF
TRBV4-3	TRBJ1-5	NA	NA	TGCGCCAGCAGCCAAGCTCGGGGTCAGCCCCAGCATTTT	CASSQARGQPQHF
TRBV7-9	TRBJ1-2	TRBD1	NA	TGTGCCAGCAGCCGACAGGGGGCGGATGGCTACACCTTC	CASSRQGADGYTF
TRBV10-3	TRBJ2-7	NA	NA	TGTGCCATCAGCGGGAGCTACGAGCAGTACTTC	CAISGSYEQYF
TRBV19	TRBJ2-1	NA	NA	TGTGCCAGTAGTATAGGGCAGACTGCCTACAATGAGCAGTTCTTC	CASSIGQTAYNEQFF
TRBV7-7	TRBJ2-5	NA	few	TGTGCTAGCAGGGCCGTGGGGCCGGGGACCCAGTACTTC	CASRAVGPGTQYF
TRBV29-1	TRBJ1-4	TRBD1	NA	TGCAGCGTTGGGGACAGGGGGAATGAAAAACTGTTTTTT	CSVGDRGNEKLFF
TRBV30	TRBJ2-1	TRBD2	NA	TGTGCCTGGAGTGTAGTCGGACTAGTGTCTAATGAGCAGTTCTTC	CAWSVVGLVSNEQFF
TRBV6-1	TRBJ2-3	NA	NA	TGTGCCAGCAGTGAACGCCGCCGGGGCACAGATACGCAGTATTTT	CASSERRRGTDTQYF
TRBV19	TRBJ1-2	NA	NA	TGTGCCAGTAGTAAACAGGGATTGGACTATGGCTACACCTTC	CASSKQGLDYGYTF
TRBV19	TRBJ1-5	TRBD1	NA	TGTGCCAGTAGTACCGGGACAGGGGCGGGTCAGCCCCAGCATTTT	CASSTGTGAGQPQHF
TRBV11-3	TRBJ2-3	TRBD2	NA	TGTGCCAGCAGCCCCCCCACGCGGGAGACAGATACGCAGTATTTT	CASSPPTRETDTQYF
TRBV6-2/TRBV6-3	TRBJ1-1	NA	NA	TGTGCCAGCAGTTCAGGGTTTGTCACTGAAGCTTTCTTT	CASSSGFVTEAFF
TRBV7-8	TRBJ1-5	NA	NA	TGTGCCAGCAGCACTAGTTGGGGTATGAATGATCAGCCCCAGCATTTT	CASSTSWGMNDQPQHF
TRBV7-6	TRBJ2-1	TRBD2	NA	TGTGCCAGCAGCCGAAGACTAGCGGAGACCCCGTACAATGAGCAGTTCTTC	CASSRRLAETPYNEQFF
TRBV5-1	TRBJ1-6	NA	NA	TGCGCCAGCAGTCACCCGGGATCACCCCTCCACTTT	CASSHPGSPLHF
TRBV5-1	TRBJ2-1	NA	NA	TGCGCCAGCAGCTTGACCGCGGGGTCCTACAATGAGCAGTTCTTC	CASSLTAGSYNEQFF
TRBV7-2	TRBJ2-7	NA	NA	TGTGCCAGCAGGTTTCGCACAGGGTCCTACGAGCAGTACTTC	CASRFRTGSYEQYF
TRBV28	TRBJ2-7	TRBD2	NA	TGTGCCAGCAGTTTATTGGGAGCAGGGACTAGCGGAACCTACGAGCAGTACTTC	CASSLLGAGTSGTYEQYF
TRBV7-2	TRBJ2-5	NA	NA	TGTGCCAGCAGCTTGGGGGCCCTCGGTGCGGAGACCCAGTACTTC	CASSLGALGAETQYF
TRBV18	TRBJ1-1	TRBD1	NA	TGTGCCAGCCAGAACCTAGACAGGGTCAGGACTGAAGCTTTCTTT	CASQNLDRVRTEAFF
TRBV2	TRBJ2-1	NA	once	TGTGCCAGCATGTCCCAATACAATGAGCAGTTCTTC	CASMSQYNEQFF
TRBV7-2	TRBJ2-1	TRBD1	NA	TGTGCCAGCAGCGAAGGGACAGCCCACTACAATGAGCAGTTCTTC	CASSEGTAHYNEQFF
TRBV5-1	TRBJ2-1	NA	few	TGCGCCAGCAGCCTAAGCGGTCCTCCCTACAATGAGCAGTTCTTC	CASSLSGPPYNEQFF
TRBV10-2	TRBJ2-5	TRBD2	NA	TGCGCCAGCAGTCGGGGCTGGCGGGAGTCGGTTGAGACCCAGTACTTC	CASSRGWRESVETQYF
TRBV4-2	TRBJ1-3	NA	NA	TGTGCCAGCAGCCAGGACCCCAGGGACTCATCTGGAAACACCATATATTTT	CASSQDPRDSSGNTIYF
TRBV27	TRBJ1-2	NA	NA	TGTGCCAGCAGTTCTCTGGGGCTTTTTAACTATGGCTACACCTTC	CASSSLGLFNYGYTF
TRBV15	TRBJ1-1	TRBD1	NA	TGTGCCACCAGCAGAGACTCTCCGACAGGGAAAAAAAGGGACACTGAAGCTTTCTTT	CATSRDSPTGKKRDTEAFF